The rows below give T cell receptor beta chains drawn from one sample of a study of CD8 T cells in Susac syndrome. Each CDR3 protein gets one entry after TCRdb re-called the immunoSEQ multiplex PCR reads with MiXCR. Here the sample spans fewer than 250,000 distinct CDR3 sequences, approximately 90% being singletons. Sequenced material: CD8+ T cells from PBMCs. These TCRs come from a human donor with multiple sclerosis. CDR3s include the opening cysteine and the closing phenylalanine or tryptophan. D genes are given only for firm matches. Some rows have no size entry. The others give once, few or many, or a class for an expanded clone.

d_gene	v_gene	j_gene	abundance	CDR3nt	CDR3aa
TRBD1	TRBV24-1	TRBJ2-3	-	TGTGCCACCAGTGAAAACCGGGACAGGCGACAGGATACGCAGTATTTT	CATSENRDRRQDTQYF
-	TRBV5-4	TRBJ2-1	once	TGTGCCAGCAGCTCCGGGCTGAGAGACAATGAGCAGTTCTTC	CASSSGLRDNEQFF
TRBD2	TRBV4-2	TRBJ2-1	few	TGTGCCAGCAGCCCTAGCGGCGATGAGCAGTTCTTC	CASSPSGDEQFF
-	TRBV9	TRBJ2-3	-	TGTGCCAGCAGCGCATTTATAGGGACAGATACGCAGTATTTT	CASSAFIGTDTQYF
-	TRBV5-6	TRBJ1-5	-	TGTGCCAGCAGCTTGCGCGACAGGAGCAATCAGCCCCAGCATTTT	CASSLRDRSNQPQHF
-	TRBV20-1	TRBJ1-5	once	TGCAGTGCTAGAGGCAGTGAGGATAGCAATCAGCCCCAGCATTTT	CSARGSEDSNQPQHF
-	TRBV5-4	TRBJ1-1	few	TGTGCCAGCAGTCTCTCAAACACTGAAGCTTTCTTT	CASSLSNTEAFF
TRBD1	TRBV4-3	TRBJ2-7	once	TGCGCCAGCAGCCAAGAGACCCAGACAGGGGGCGGCGAGCAGTACTTC	CASSQETQTGGGEQYF
TRBD2	TRBV5-4	TRBJ2-7	-	TGTGCCAGCAGCTTTAGGGCGGGGGGAGTTTACGAGCAGTACTTC	CASSFRAGGVYEQYF
-	TRBV5-1	TRBJ2-5	-	TGCGCCAGCAGCGGGAATCCGGACGGATTAAACCAAGAGACCCAGTACTTC	CASSGNPDGLNQETQYF
-	TRBV19	TRBJ1-1	-	TGTGCCAGTAGTTACATGCAGGGTCTCAGGAACACTGAAGCTTTCTTT	CASSYMQGLRNTEAFF
-	TRBV7-6	TRBJ2-5	-	TGTGCCAGCAGTTCTCTTCCGACTAGTCAAGAGACCCAGTACTTC	CASSSLPTSQETQYF
TRBD2	TRBV24-1	TRBJ2-3	-	TGTGCCACCAGTGGGGCCGGACTAGCGGGGCGGACAGATACGCAGTATTTT	CATSGAGLAGRTDTQYF
-	TRBV7-9	TRBJ2-1	-	TGTGCCAGCAGCCTTTACAGGGGAGGGGACAATGAGCAGTTCTTC	CASSLYRGGDNEQFF
-	TRBV30	TRBJ1-4	-	TGTGCCTGGAGAGGACCAACTAATGAAAAACTGTTTTTT	CAWRGPTNEKLFF
-	TRBV9	TRBJ2-1	-	TGTGCCAGCAGCCTCGGGGACTCCCCTTTTGGCAATGAGCAGTTCTTC	CASSLGDSPFGNEQFF
TRBD2	TRBV6-1	TRBJ2-3	-	TGTGCCAGCAGTCCTTCCTTACTAGCGGGAGTTTCAGATACGCAGTATTTT	CASSPSLLAGVSDTQYF
TRBD2	TRBV7-9	TRBJ2-7	-	TGTGCCAGCAGTTTAGCGGGGGAGCAGTACTTC	CASSLAGEQYF
-	TRBV2	TRBJ2-7	-	TGTGCCAGCAGTGATTACAGGGAATCCTACGAGCAGTACTTC	CASSDYRESYEQYF
-	TRBV21-1	TRBJ2-7	once	TGTGCCAGCAGCAAAAAGGCTGAGGGGTCACTGGACGGGCAGTACTTC	CASSKKAEGSLDGQYF
TRBD2	TRBV27	TRBJ2-3	-	TGTGCCAGCACCTCCCTAGCGGGGGGCACAGATACGCAGTATTTT	CASTSLAGGTDTQYF
TRBD2	TRBV20-1	TRBJ2-1	-	TGCAGTGCTAGAGATGCGGGAGAGGTCAATGAGCAGTTCTTC	CSARDAGEVNEQFF
TRBD1	TRBV15	TRBJ2-6	-	TGTGCCACCAGCCCCATCCGGACAGGGGCCGGGGCCAACGTCCTGACTTTC	CATSPIRTGAGANVLTF
-	TRBV4-2	TRBJ1-5	once	TGTGCCAGCAGCAGGGCCCGGGACACGTACAATCAGCCCCAGCATTTT	CASSRARDTYNQPQHF
-	TRBV20-1	TRBJ1-5	once	TGCAGTGCTAGAGATCGGACATCCGATAATCAGCCCCAGCATTTT	CSARDRTSDNQPQHF
-	TRBV6-5	TRBJ2-1	-	TGTGCCAGCAGTTACCGAGGGGGCAATGAGCAGTTCTTC	CASSYRGGNEQFF
-	TRBV6-2/TRBV6-3	TRBJ2-2	-	TGTGCCAGCAGTTACGACACCGGGGAGCTGTTTTTT	CASSYDTGELFF
-	TRBV12-3/TRBV12-4	TRBJ2-1	-	TGTGCCAGCAGTTGGGGGACGGAAAGTTTCTTC	CASSWGTESFF